The 7 T cell receptor beta chains reported below all come from one sample, sequenced in a study of OX40 agonist ivuxolimab in advanced cancers. Libraries were prepared by immunoSEQ multiplex PCR; TCRdb keeps only in-frame clonotypes and omits some of them. The data hold tens of thousands of clones, with roughly nine tenths observed a single time. Sequencing was performed on CD4+ or CD8+ T cells sorted from blood, taken in a trial of the OX40 agonist ivuxolimab. The receptors were sampled from an adult with an advanced solid tumor such as melanoma, head and neck, liver or kidney cancer.

DNA for the CDR3: TGCGCCAGCAGCTCCTCAGGGGTGACGAACACCGGGGAGCTGTTTTTT. Its protein product is CASSSSGVTNTGELFF. V and J are TRBV5-1 and TRBJ2-2; weak D call: TRBD1 (6 bases). Germline CDR1 and CDR2: SGHRS and YFSETQ. The ends were cut back, 3 bases at V and 0 bases at J, with 12 bases in the middle. This CDR3 has 16 residues.

Regarding this clone: This specimen includes other DNA sequences encoding the same CDR3. The gene calls are TRBV29-1 and TRBJ2-5; D is unresolved. CDR1 is SQVTM, CDR2 ANQGSEA, per germline. The CDR3 is 11 amino acids. The germline V and J ends were trimmed by 6 bases and 1 base, with 6 bases remaining between them. The CDR3 nucleotides are TGCAGCGTGGGCCCCCAAGAGACCCAGTACTTC. It specifies CSVGPQETQYF.

The rearrangement uses TRBV18 and TRBJ1-6; D might be TRBD1 (6 bases). The CDR3 length is 13 residues. Trimming cost V 3 bases and J 10 bases, with 10 bases left between them. CDR1 KGHSH and CDR2 LQKENI come from the germline V gene. The CDR3 region has the DNA TGTGCCAGCTCACCTGAACAGGGATCACCCCTCCACTTT. The encoded protein is CASSPEQGSPLHF.

V usage is TRBV19 and J usage is TRBJ2-2; 8 bases are shared with TRBD2. This CDR3 is 14 amino acids long. J gave up 4 bases and V 7 bases, and 5 bases lay outside the gene matches. The germline V gene encodes CDR1 LNHDA and CDR2 SQIVND (reference sequence). CDR3 DNA sequence: TGTGCCAGTACCGTTAGCGGGGTCACCGGGGAGCTGTTTTTT. Encoded protein: CASTVSGVTGELFF.

This clone has a handful of counts. This chain uses TRBV7-2 with TRBJ1-1; no clear D gene. Trimming left V 1 base short and J 2 bases short, with 8 bases between. The CDR3 has 14 amino acids. Germline V gene data show CDR1 as SGHTA and CDR2 as FQGNSA. CDR3: CASSLVLSNTEAFF. CDR3 in DNA: TGTGCCAGCAGCTTAGTCTTGTCTAACACTGAAGCTTTCTTT.

This clone is medium-sized (0.01 to 0.1%) within its sample. The chain links TRBV2 to TRBJ2-7; D unresolved. Trimming left V 4 bases short and J 2 bases short, with 3 bases between. CDR1 is SNHLY, CDR2 FYNNEI, per germline. CDR3 length equals 11 residues. CDR3 region: CASSVTYEQYF. For the CDR3, the DNA is TGTGCCAGCAGTGTAACCTACGAGCAGTACTTC.

The V and J genes are TRBV2 and TRBJ2-5, with D unclear. Trimming pared 4 bases from V and 1 base from J, leaving 7 bases between. CDR1 and CDR2 (germline): SNHLY, FYNNEI. This CDR3 region has 13 residues. Here the CDR3 reads CASSANSQETQYF. CDR3 DNA: TGTGCCAGCAGTGCAAACAGCCAAGAGACCCAGTACTTC.